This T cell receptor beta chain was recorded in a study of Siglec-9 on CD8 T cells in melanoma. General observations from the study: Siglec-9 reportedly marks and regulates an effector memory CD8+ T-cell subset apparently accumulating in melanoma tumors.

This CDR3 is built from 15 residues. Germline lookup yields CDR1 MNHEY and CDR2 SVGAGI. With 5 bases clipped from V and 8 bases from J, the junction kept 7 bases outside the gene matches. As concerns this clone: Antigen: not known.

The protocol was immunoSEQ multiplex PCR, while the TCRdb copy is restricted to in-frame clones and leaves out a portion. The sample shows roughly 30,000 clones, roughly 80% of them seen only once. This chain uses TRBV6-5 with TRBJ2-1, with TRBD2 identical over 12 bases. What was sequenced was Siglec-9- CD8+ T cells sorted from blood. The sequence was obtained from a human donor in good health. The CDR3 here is CASSPLAGGPDEQFF. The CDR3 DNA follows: TGTGCCAGCAGTCCTCTAGCGGGGGGGCCCGATGAGCAGTTCTTC.